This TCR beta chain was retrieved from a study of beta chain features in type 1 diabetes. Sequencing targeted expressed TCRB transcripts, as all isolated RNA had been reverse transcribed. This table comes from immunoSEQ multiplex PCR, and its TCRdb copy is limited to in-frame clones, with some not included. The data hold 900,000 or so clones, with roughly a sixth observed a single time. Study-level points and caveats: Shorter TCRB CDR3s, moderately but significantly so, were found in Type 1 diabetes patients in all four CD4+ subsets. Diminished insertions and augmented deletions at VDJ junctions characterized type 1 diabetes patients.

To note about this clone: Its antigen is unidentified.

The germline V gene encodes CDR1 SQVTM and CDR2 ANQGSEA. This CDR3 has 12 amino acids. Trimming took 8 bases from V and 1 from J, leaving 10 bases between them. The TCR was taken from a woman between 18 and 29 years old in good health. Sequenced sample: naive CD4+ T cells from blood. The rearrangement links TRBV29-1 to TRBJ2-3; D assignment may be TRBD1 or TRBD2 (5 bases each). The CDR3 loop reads CSFRDGTDTQYF. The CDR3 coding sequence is TGCAGCTTCCGGGACGGCACAGATACGCAGTATTTT.